This passage covers 17 T cell receptor beta chains from one sample sequenced in a study of blood T cell repertoires in COVID-19. Some clones are missing from TCRdb's copy, which holds only in-frame ones; the method was immunoSEQ multiplex PCR. The repertoire includes approximately 280,000 clones, nearly 90% of them detected once, and under 2.5% sits in the top ten. The sequencing input was PBMCs or T cells enriched from blood (not recorded which). The source of these receptors is a woman aged 60-75 years who had recovered from COVID-19.

V usage is TRBV19 and J usage is TRBJ1-2; TRBD1 matches at 9 bases. Germline lookup yields CDR1 LNHDA and CDR2 SQIVND (reference sequence). Trimming cost V 2 bases and J 0 bases; bases outside gene matches: 4. This CDR3 spans 16 amino acids. CDR3 sequence: CASSIPRTGANYGYTF. For the CDR3, the DNA is TGTGCCAGTAGTATACCAAGGACAGGGGCTAACTATGGCTACACCTTC.

The chain's CDR3 is CATGRGDYGYTF. DNA of the CDR3: TGTGCCACCGGGCGGGGAGACTATGGCTACACCTTC. The rearrangement uses TRBV24-1 and TRBJ1-2, with D unresolved. Trimming took off 9 bases at V and 3 bases at J, with 10 bases between the two ends. The CDR3 contains 12 residues. Germline loops: CDR1 KGHDR, CDR2 SFDVKD.

The J gene is TRBJ1-3, the V gene TRBV24-1; the D is unclear. CDR1 KGHDR and CDR2 SFDVKD come from the germline V gene. With 7 bases removed from V and 4 bases from J, the gap between germline ends came to 13 bases. The CDR3 is 14 amino acids. CDR3 nucleotides: TGTGCCACCAGCCTTTTTTCGAGGGGAAACACCATATATTTT. Translating it yields CATSLFSRGNTIYF.

The CDR3 region is CASSVAFPVSPGDGYTF. In DNA form, the CDR3 reads TGTGCCAGCAGCGTAGCTTTTCCGGTTTCGCCGGGGGATGGCTACACCTTC. The chain joins TRBV9 to TRBJ1-2; tentative D call: TRBD1 (5 bases). The germline V and J ends were trimmed by 0 bases and 6 bases, with 21 bases remaining between them. This CDR3 comprises 17 residues. CDR1 and CDR2 (germline): SGDLS, YYNGEE.

The chain combines TRBV9 with TRBJ2-7, with D possibly matching TRBD1 (5 bases). V was clipped by 3 bases and J by 5 bases, with 15 bases between them. Germline-derived CDR1 and CDR2 are SGDLS and YYNGEE. The CDR3 consists of 14 residues. Here the CDR3 reads CASSEGRPRDEQYF. As DNA, the CDR3 is TGTGCCAGCAGCGAGGGGCGGCCTAGGGACGAGCAGTACTTC.

The rearrangement uses TRBV28 and TRBJ1-2, with 10 bases that match TRBD1. The V segment lost 7 bases and the J segment 3 bases; nucleotides outside the gene matches: 5. The CDR3 is 14 residues long. CDR1 and CDR2 from the germline V gene are MDHEN and SYDVKM. CDR3 nucleotide sequence: TGTGCCAGCAATGACAGGGGGCGAGACTATGGCTACACCTTC. This gives the protein CASNDRGRDYGYTF.

The V call is TRBV5-6, the J call TRBJ1-1; D gene unclear. The germline gives CDR1 SGHDT, CDR2 YYEEEE. V was shortened by 2 bases and J by 4 bases, with 15 bases between the two germline ends. CDR3 length: 15 residues. The CDR3 reads CASSFPRALVTEAFF. The CDR3 region has the DNA TGTGCCAGCAGCTTCCCGCGGGCGTTGGTCACTGAAGCTTTCTTT.

V and J are TRBV5-1 and TRBJ1-1; D is perhaps TRBD1 (6 bases). Germline CDR1 reads SGHRS; CDR2 reads YFSETQ. V dropped 4 bases and J dropped 0 bases, with 10 bases sitting between them. This CDR3 contains 14 residues. CDR3 amino acids: CASSVGHMNTEAFF. For the CDR3, the DNA is TGCGCCAGCAGCGTGGGACACATGAACACTGAAGCTTTCTTT.

The rearrangement uses TRBV2 and TRBJ1-1; 10 bases align to TRBD1. The CDR3 has 14 residues. Unmatched junction bases numbered 6, after V lost 6 bases and J lost 5 bases. Germline CDR1 is SNHLY and CDR2 is FYNNEI. The CDR3, as DNA: TGTGCCAGCAGCGAACAGGGACAGGGGACTGAAGCTTTCTTT. Its protein product is CASSEQGQGTEAFF.

This chain uses TRBV28 with TRBJ1-1; possible D gene TRBD1, 5 bases. Between the trimmed V and J ends, which lost 6 bases and 1 base, there was a span of 15 bases. CDR1 and CDR2 from the germline V gene are MDHEN and SYDVKM. This CDR3 has 15 residues. The CDR3 here is CASSSSGTENTEAFF. Here the CDR3 DNA reads TGTGCCAGCAGCTCCTCGGGGACTGAGAACACTGAAGCTTTCTTT.

This chain uses TRBV5-4 with TRBJ2-5, with 12 positions matching TRBD1. V shed 5 bases and J 6 bases; nucleotides not matched to a gene: 5. The germline V gene encodes CDR1 SGHNT and CDR2 YYREEE (reference sequence). CDR3 length: 14 amino acids. As DNA, the CDR3 is TGTGCCAGCAGTTGGGACAGGGGGCGAAAGACCCAGTACTTC. Translated: CASSWDRGRKTQYF.

The chain recombines TRBV24-1 with TRBJ2-1; 10 nucleotides line up with TRBD1. Germline CDR1 KGHDR, CDR2 SFDVKD. V shed 5 bases, J shed 8 bases, and the junction held 5 bases outside the gene matches. This CDR3 has 14 residues. Here the CDR3 reads CATSGDRGFDEQFF. As DNA, the CDR3 is TGTGCCACCAGTGGGGACAGGGGTTTCGATGAGCAGTTCTTC.

This clone appeared a single time. This chain connects TRBV2 to TRBJ1-1; possibly TRBD1 for D (5 bases). CDR3 length equals 15 residues. V lost 0 bases and J 1 base, leaving 9 bases between the germline ends. Germline V CDR1 and CDR2: SNHLY, FYNNEI. CDR3 loop: CASSEARVKNTEAFF. CDR3 coding DNA: TGTGCCAGCAGTGAAGCCAGGGTAAAGAACACTGAAGCTTTCTTT.

J is TRBJ2-7 and V is TRBV28; TRBD1 might be the D (6 bases). Germline-derived CDR1 and CDR2 are MDHEN and SYDVKM. Trimming stripped 5 bases from V and 3 bases from J, with 14 bases between. This CDR3 contains 14 residues. CDR3 loop: CASSATGPHYEQYF. CDR3 bases: TGTGCCAGCAGTGCGACAGGCCCGCACTACGAGCAGTACTTC.

The rearrangement uses TRBV24-1 and TRBJ2-4; no clear D. Trimming took 3 bases from V and 13 from J, leaving 12 bases between them. The CDR3 spans 12 residues. The germline V gene encodes CDR1 KGHDR and CDR2 SFDVKD. The CDR3 DNA follows: TGTGCCACCAGTGATCAAGGTCAGCGCCAGTACTTC. As protein: CATSDQGQRQYF.

This chain uses TRBV3-1 (or the pseudogene TRBV3-2) with TRBJ2-5; D not resolved. This CDR3 region has 12 residues. The germline V gene has CDR1 LGHDT and CDR2 YNNKEL (reference sequence). The germline V and J ends were trimmed by 5 bases and 5 bases, with 9 bases remaining between them. In DNA, the CDR3 is TGTGCCAGCAGCGCTGCGCGTGAGACCCAGTACTTC. Translating gives CASSAARETQYF.

V usage is TRBV28 and J usage is TRBJ1-2; TRBD1 matches at 8 bases. J gave up 4 bases and V 2 bases, and 3 bases lay outside the gene matches. This CDR3 is 14 amino acids long. Germline CDR1 MDHEN, CDR2 SYDVKM. The DNA for the CDR3 is TGTGCCAGCAGTTTAGGGCAGGGGGCCTATGGCTACACCTTC. Its translation: CASSLGQGAYGYTF.